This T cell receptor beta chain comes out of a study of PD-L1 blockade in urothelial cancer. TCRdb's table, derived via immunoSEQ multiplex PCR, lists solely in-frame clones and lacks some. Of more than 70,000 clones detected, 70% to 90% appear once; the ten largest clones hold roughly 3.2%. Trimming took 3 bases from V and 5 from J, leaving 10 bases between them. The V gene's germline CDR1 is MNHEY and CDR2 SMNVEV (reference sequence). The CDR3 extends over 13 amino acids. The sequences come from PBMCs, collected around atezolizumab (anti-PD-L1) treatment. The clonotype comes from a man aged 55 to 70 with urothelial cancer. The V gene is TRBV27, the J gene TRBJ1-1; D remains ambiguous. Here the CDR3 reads CASSFSGETEAFF. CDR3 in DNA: TGTGCCAGCAGTTTTTCGGGAGAGACTGAAGCTTTCTTT.